This note documents a single T cell receptor (beta chain) sequence. CDR1 is SGHNT, CDR2 YENEEA, per germline. This CDR3 is 15 amino acids long. The V gene end was trimmed by 5 bases and the J gene end by 1 base; junction bases not matched to a gene: 4. The age range of participants was roughly 18 to 90 years, with residence in under 25 US areas. This sample stems from a study of blood T cell repertoires in COVID-19. Looking at the study overall: COVID-19 samples collected from the United States, Italy and Spain covered acute and convalescent phases. PBMCs, B-cell-depleted T cells, or T cells were the source of the cDNA or gDNA that made up the material.

Libraries were prepared by immunoSEQ multiplex PCR; TCRdb keeps only in-frame clonotypes and omits some of them. The table lists under 400,000 clones, 86% of them singletons. The sample taken for sequencing was PBMCs or T cells enriched from blood (not recorded which). This TCR came from a middle-aged woman with acute COVID-19. The rearrangement links TRBV11-3 to TRBJ2-3, with 9 bases matching TRBD2. The CDR3 loop is CASSRSGGGTDTQYF. Written as DNA, the CDR3 is TGTGCCAGCAGCCGTAGCGGGGGCGGCACAGATACGCAGTATTTT.